The clone carrying this T cell receptor (beta chain) was seen repeatedly, ten times or more. The antigen is not known. The sample belongs to a study of T cell repertoires in cytomegalovirus infection. Study information: The public TCR beta signatures pointed to both CMV infection and matching HLA type. Points from the study as a whole: Based on cumulative public TCR beta family frequency, carriers of CMV plus the relevant HLA were identified. There were HLA-C-restricted CMV-specific TCR beta clonotypes dominating the ex vivo response.

Trimming took 2 bases from V and 1 from J, leaving 11 bases between them. The germline gives CDR1 MDHEN, CDR2 SYDVKM. The CDR3 extends over 15 amino acids. TCRdb reprocessed the reads with MiXCR, giving one entry per CDR3 protein. The sample consists of under 850,000 distinct CDR3 sequences, 35% of them appearing once. The sequence came from a human donor in good health (CMV status not recorded). Some clones in this sample may be carry-over from other donors' samples. The specimen was PBMCs. The genes are TRBV28 and TRBJ1-1; D ambiguous. The DNA of the CDR3 is TGTGCCAGCAGTTTACCCTCAGCGTGGAACACTGAAGCTTTCTTT. Encoded protein: CASSLPSAWNTEAFF.